Shown below are 4 T cell receptor beta chains from a single sample sequenced in a study of blood T cell repertoires in COVID-19. Clones were read by immunoSEQ multiplex PCR, and TCRdb kept only the in-frame ones, dropping some. This table holds approximately 140,000 clones, roughly 86% found once. Source material: peripheral blood. The source of these receptors is a human donor in a cohort sampled during active COVID-19.

A single count supports this clone. CDR3 residues: CASSQDGPQIGELFF. The CDR3 DNA is TGTGCCAGCAGCCAAGATGGGCCCCAGATCGGGGAGCTGTTTTTT. The rearrangement links TRBV4-2 to TRBJ2-2; D remains ambiguous. CDR1 and CDR2 from the germline V gene are LGHNA and YNFKEQ. V was pared by 0 bases and J by 7 bases, with 12 bases between. This CDR3 comprises 15 residues.

V is TRBV7-2 and J is TRBJ1-1; D is perhaps TRBD1 (6 bases). Germline loops: CDR1 SGHTA, CDR2 FQGNSA. V shed 5 bases and J shed 6 bases, with 22 bases lying between them. The CDR3 length is 16 residues. This chain's CDR3 is CASSPRIIGGGSEAFF. The DNA of the CDR3 is TGTGCCAGCAGCCCACGGATTATAGGGGGTGGCTCTGAAGCTTTCTTT.

This sequence joins TRBV29-1 and TRBJ2-1; TRBD2 agrees at 8 bases. Per germline, CDR1 SQVTM and CDR2 ANQGSEA. V gave up 5 bases and J gave up 5 bases; unmatched junction bases: 11. CDR3 size: 15 residues. The CDR3 reads CSVREGPRGNNEQFF. For the CDR3, the DNA is TGCAGCGTTCGGGAGGGGCCGCGGGGGAACAATGAGCAGTTCTTC.

V and J are TRBV24-1 and TRBJ2-1; the D gene is possibly TRBD1 (5 bases). Germline-derived CDR1 and CDR2 are KGHDR and SFDVKD. V was cut by 4 bases and J by 11 bases, with 11 bases left in between. The CDR3 has 12 amino acids. The CDR3 loop reads CATSDSDRQQFF. CDR3 sequence (DNA): TGTGCCACCAGTGACTCAGACAGACAGCAGTTCTTC.